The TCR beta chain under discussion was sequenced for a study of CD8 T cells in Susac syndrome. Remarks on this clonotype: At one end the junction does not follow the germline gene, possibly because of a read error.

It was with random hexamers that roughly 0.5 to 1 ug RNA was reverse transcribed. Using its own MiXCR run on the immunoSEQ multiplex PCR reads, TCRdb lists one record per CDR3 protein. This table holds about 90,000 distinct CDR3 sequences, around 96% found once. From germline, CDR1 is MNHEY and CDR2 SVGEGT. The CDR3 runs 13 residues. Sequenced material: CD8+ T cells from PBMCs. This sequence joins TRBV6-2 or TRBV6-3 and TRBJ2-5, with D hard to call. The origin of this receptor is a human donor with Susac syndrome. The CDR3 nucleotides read TGTGTCAGCACGTCCAGACCCCAAGAGACCCAGTACTTC. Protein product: CVSTSRPQETQYF.